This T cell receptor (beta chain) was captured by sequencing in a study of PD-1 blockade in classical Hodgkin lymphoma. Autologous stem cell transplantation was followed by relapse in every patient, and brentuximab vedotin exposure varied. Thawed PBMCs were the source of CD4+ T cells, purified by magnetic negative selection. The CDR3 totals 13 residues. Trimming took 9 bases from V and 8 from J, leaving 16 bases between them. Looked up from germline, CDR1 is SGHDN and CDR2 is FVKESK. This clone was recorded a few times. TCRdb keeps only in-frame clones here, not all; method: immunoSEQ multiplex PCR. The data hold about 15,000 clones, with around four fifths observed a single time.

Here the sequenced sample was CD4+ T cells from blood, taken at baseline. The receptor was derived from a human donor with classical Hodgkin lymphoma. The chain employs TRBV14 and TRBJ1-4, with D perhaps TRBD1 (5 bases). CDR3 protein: CARGGEEGEKLFF. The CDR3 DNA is TGTGCCAGGGGAGGGGAGGAAGGGGAAAAACTGTTTTTT.